Given below is one T cell receptor (beta chain) in context. The antigen remains unidentified. The sample originates from a study of a mutant IDH1 vaccine in newly diagnosed glioma. Study information: Treated patients, about 60% male and approximately 38% female, averaged 40.4 years of age. Most patients had radiochemotherapy with temozolomide before enrollment; others had one alone.

The repertoire was sequenced with immunoSEQ multiplex PCR; TCRdb's copy has only in-frame clones and lacks some. The sample has some 87,000 clones; around 80% are singletons. Time point meaning: baseline, week 1 (first vaccination visit). Treatment specified: pre-vaccination baseline after standard-of-care therapy. Diagnosis in the donors showed new WHO grade 3 or 4 astrocytomas that were IDH1-mutant and ATRX-lost. Study-level results: Seemingly, top peripheral T cell clonotype changes bore no relation to pseudoprogression.

This CDR3 comprises 12 residues. Trimming took 6 bases from V and 9 from J, leaving 12 bases between them. CDR1 MNHEY and CDR2 SMNVEV come from the germline V gene (reference sequence). Sequencing used PBMCs, obtained from a glioma patient treated with radiotherapy, temozolomide or both. This sequence originates from a man in his forties or fifties with glioma. The chain is built from TRBV27 and TRBJ2-1; either TRBD1 or TRBD2 may fit D (6 bases each). The CDR3 DNA follows: TGTGCCAGCAGCAGACTAGGGGGTGAGCAGTTCTTC. Encoded protein: CASSRLGGEQFF.